One and the same sample provided the 10 T cell receptor beta chains below, sequenced in a study of blood T cell repertoires in COVID-19. Only in-frame clones appear in the TCRdb table, and some are missing; sequencing was by immunoSEQ multiplex PCR. This table holds roughly 290,000 clones, roughly 88% found once. The sequencing input was PBMCs or T cells enriched from blood (not recorded which). The receptors derive from a woman aged 25-40 years who had recovered from COVID-19.

V and J are TRBV5-4 and TRBJ2-3; no clear D gene. Germline loops: CDR1 SGHNT, CDR2 YYREEE (reference sequence). V was clipped by 3 bases and J by 4 bases, with 9 bases between them. The CDR3 loop spans 13 amino acids. The CDR3 loop reads CASSSTTADTQYF. DNA for the CDR3: TGTGCCAGCAGCTCTACCACGGCAGATACGCAGTATTTT.

The CDR3 DNA reads as TGTGCCAGCTCACCCGTTCCCGGCAATCAGCCCCAGCATTTT. Its translation: CASSPVPGNQPQHF. The gene calls are TRBV18 and TRBJ1-5; D remains unclear. There are 14 residues in the CDR3. V was cut by 3 bases and J by 2 bases, with 8 bases left in between. CDR1 and CDR2 from the germline V gene are KGHSH and LQKENI.

The chain is built from TRBV27 and TRBJ2-7, with D possibly TRBD1 on 5 matching bases. The V gene lost 8 bases and the J gene lost 2 bases, with 10 bases spanning the gap. The CDR3 has 12 amino acids. The V gene's germline CDR1 is MNHEY and CDR2 SMNVEV (reference sequence). The CDR3 spells CASGLQAYEQYF. The CDR3 DNA reads as TGTGCCAGCGGGCTACAGGCCTACGAGCAGTACTTC.

V and J are TRBV19 and TRBJ2-7, with TRBD1 matching over 8 bases. CDR1 and CDR2 (germline): LNHDA, SQIVND (reference sequence). V shed 5 bases, J shed 0 bases, and the junction held 9 bases outside the gene matches. The CDR3 has 16 residues. The CDR3 loop is CASSAFRGPSSYEQYF. The CDR3 DNA is TGTGCCAGTAGTGCCTTCAGGGGGCCGAGCTCCTACGAGCAGTACTTC.

This clone has more than one count but fewer than ten. V is TRBV2 and J is TRBJ1-4; possibly TRBD1 for D (6 bases). CDR1 is SNHLY, CDR2 FYNNEI, per germline. The CDR3 sequence is 13 residues long. Trimming removed 10 bases at V and 4 bases at J, with 13 bases between. CDR3 sequence (DNA): TGTGCCACCTCGACAGGTTTTAATGAAAAACTGTTTTTT. It translates to CATSTGFNEKLFF.

The chain combines TRBV19 with TRBJ2-7; TRBD2 aligns across 7 bases. The CDR3 runs to 15 residues. Unmatched junction bases numbered 7, after V lost 5 bases and J lost 0 bases. Germline loops: CDR1 LNHDA, CDR2 SQIVND (reference sequence). The CDR3 protein is CASSASGTTSYEQYF. CDR3 coding DNA: TGTGCCAGTAGTGCCTCCGGGACTACCTCCTACGAGCAGTACTTC.

This clone was detected a few times. This chain uses TRBV10-2 with TRBJ1-5; D ambiguous. CDR3 length: 11 amino acids. Germline-derived CDR1 and CDR2 are WSHSY and SAAADI. With 10 bases removed from V and 4 bases from J, the gap between germline ends came to 8 bases. The CDR3 reads CATGLNQPQHF. The CDR3 nucleotides read TGCGCCACCGGTCTAAATCAGCCCCAGCATTTT.

The rearrangement uses TRBV14 and TRBJ2-3, with a tentative D call TRBD1 (6 bases). V was trimmed by 4 bases and J by 2 bases, leaving 13 bases between them. The CDR3 runs 15 residues. CDR1 and CDR2 from the germline V gene are SGHDN and FVKESK. In DNA form, the CDR3 reads TGTGCCAGCAGCCCCACAGGGTATTACACAGATACGCAGTATTTT. Residues: CASSPTGYYTDTQYF.

This clone was found once. The V and J genes are TRBV9 and TRBJ1-4; tentative D call: TRBD1 (6 bases). Germline loops: CDR1 SGDLS, CDR2 YYNGEE. V was trimmed by 3 bases and J by 8 bases, leaving 14 bases between them. The CDR3 loop spans 14 amino acids. The CDR3 coding sequence is TGTGCCAGCAGCGCGGGACATATTAAGGAAAAACTGTTTTTT. It yields the protein CASSAGHIKEKLFF.

This chain joins TRBV5-1 and TRBJ1-1, with D possibly TRBD1 on 6 matching bases. CDR1 SGHRS and CDR2 YFSETQ come from the germline V gene. This CDR3 is 18 amino acids long. Deletions cut 1 base from V and 0 bases from J, with 19 bases between. The CDR3 DNA reads TGCGCCAGCAGCTTGTCCCCCCTCAGGGGCACCATGAACACTGAAGCTTTCTTT. Translation: CASSLSPLRGTMNTEAFF. Combining the CDR3 with reference TRBV5-1 and TRBJ1-1 gives the whole variable domain KAGVTQTPRYLIKTRGQQVTLSCSPISGHRSVSWYQQTPGQGLQFLFEYFSETQRNKGNFPGRFSGRQFSNSRSEMNVSTLELGDSALYLCASSLSPLRGTMNTEAFFGQGTRLTVV.